This is a list of T cell receptor beta chains from one sample in a study of cytomegalovirus exposure and HLA in healthy donors. The table came from immunoSEQ multiplex PCR; TCRdb's copy has only in-frame clones and leaves some out. The sample comprises 120,000 or so clones, 78% of which are singletons, and 1.3% rests with the top ten. The sequenced sample consisted of PBMCs. Every receptor here comes from a woman aged 30 to 39 in good health and CMV-seronegative. The CDR3 runs from the conserved cysteine through the conserved F or W. A D gene is named only where the DNA matches it firmly. Clone size, where shown, is once, few, many, or a class for clones that have expanded.

DNA: TGCGCCAGCAGCCAAGACGCAGGGATTACTGAAGCTTTCTTT
CDR3: CASSQDAGITEAFF
D: NA
V: TRBV4-3
J: TRBJ1-1
size: NA

DNA: TGTGCCAGCAGCTACGGACAGGGGGACGGCTACACCTTC
CDR3: CASSYGQGDGYTF
D: TRBD1
V: TRBV7-9
J: TRBJ1-2
size: few

DNA: TGTGCCAGCAGCTCCGGGGGAACCCAACAGCAGTTCTTC
CDR3: CASSSGGTQQQFF
D: NA
V: TRBV27
J: TRBJ2-1
size: NA

DNA: TGCGCCAGCAGCTTGGCCACGACGGGAGGATACTACGAGCAGTACTTC
CDR3: CASSLATTGGYYEQYF
D: TRBD2
V: TRBV5-1
J: TRBJ2-7
size: NA

DNA: TGTGCCAGTCGGGAGGGTAACACTGAAGCTTTCTTT
CDR3: CASREGNTEAFF
D: NA
V: TRBV19
J: TRBJ1-1
size: few

DNA: TGTGCCAGCAGCTCGGGGGGCAGTGGGGCCAACGTCCTGACTTTC
CDR3: CASSSGGSGANVLTF
D: NA
V: TRBV6-5
J: TRBJ2-6
size: few

DNA: TGCAGCGTTAGGGGGCTACCTAATGAAAAACTGTTTTTT
CDR3: CSVRGLPNEKLFF
D: TRBD1
V: TRBV29-1
J: TRBJ1-4
size: NA

DNA: TGTGCCAGCAGCCCACCAGGGGCCGCGAACACCGGGGAGCTGTTTTTT
CDR3: CASSPPGAANTGELFF
D: NA
V: TRBV5-4
J: TRBJ2-2
size: NA

DNA: TGTGCCAGCAGCTCGACAGGGAACTATGGCTACACCTTC
CDR3: CASSSTGNYGYTF
D: TRBD1
V: TRBV5-8
J: TRBJ1-2
size: NA

DNA: TGCGCCAGCAGCCTGGACTACTCTGGAAACACCATATATTTT
CDR3: CASSLDYSGNTIYF
D: NA
V: TRBV5-1
J: TRBJ1-3
size: NA

DNA: TGTGCCAGCAGCGTAGAAGGTACAGGGGGCCCCTATGGCTACACCTTC
CDR3: CASSVEGTGGPYGYTF
D: TRBD1
V: TRBV9
J: TRBJ1-2
size: NA

DNA: TGTGCCAGCTCCCCTAAGCTGAACGGCTACACCTTC
CDR3: CASSPKLNGYTF
D: NA
V: TRBV19
J: TRBJ1-2
size: NA

DNA: TGTGCCAGCAGCGTAGTGGGGTACCCGGGACTAGCGGGAGGGGACTCCTACAATGAGCAGTTCTTC
CDR3: CASSVVGYPGLAGGDSYNEQFF
D: TRBD2
V: TRBV9
J: TRBJ2-1
size: NA

DNA: TGTGCCAGCAGTGCCGCGACTAGTGGCTCCTACGAGCAGTACTTC
CDR3: CASSAATSGSYEQYF
D: NA
V: TRBV6-1
J: TRBJ2-7
size: NA

DNA: TGCGCCAGCAGCTTGGACTTTCAAGGCTACACCTTC
CDR3: CASSLDFQGYTF
D: NA
V: TRBV5-1
J: TRBJ1-2
size: few

DNA: TGTGCCAGTCTGGACCACAGGTCCACCGGGGAGCTGTTTTTT
CDR3: CASLDHRSTGELFF
D: NA
V: TRBV2
J: TRBJ2-2
size: NA

DNA: TGTGCCAGCAGCTTAGTTCTAGGGGGCGGCACTAATGAAAAACTGTTTTTT
CDR3: CASSLVLGGGTNEKLFF
D: TRBD1
V: TRBV7-9
J: TRBJ1-4
size: few

DNA: TGTGCCAGCAGCTTAGGCCTCTTGCGGGGGACCTACAATGAGCAGTTCTTC
CDR3: CASSLGLLRGTYNEQFF
D: TRBD2
V: TRBV7-2
J: TRBJ2-1
size: once

DNA: TGCGCCAGCAGCCGACTAGCGGGAGCTTACGAGCAGTACTTC
CDR3: CASSRLAGAYEQYF
D: TRBD2
V: TRBV5-1
J: TRBJ2-7
size: NA

DNA: TGCGCCAGCAGCCAGGACCGGGACAGGGGGGGTGAAAAACTGTTTTTT
CDR3: CASSQDRDRGGEKLFF
D: TRBD1
V: TRBV4-3
J: TRBJ1-4
size: once

DNA: TGTGCCAGCAGGCCGGACAGAGGAGCTAACTATGGCTACACCTTC
CDR3: CASRPDRGANYGYTF
D: NA
V: TRBV2
J: TRBJ1-2
size: NA

DNA: TGTGCCAGCAGCTTAGAAGGGACAGGGTATTGGTACGAGCAGTACTTC
CDR3: CASSLEGTGYWYEQYF
D: TRBD1
V: TRBV7-2
J: TRBJ2-7
size: NA

DNA: TGCGCCAGCAGCCAAGCGAACAGGGGGGATGAAAAACTGTTTTTT
CDR3: CASSQANRGDEKLFF
D: TRBD1
V: TRBV4-3
J: TRBJ1-4
size: once

DNA: TGTGCCAGCAGGTCCCCGCTGGGGGCAAACTATGGCTACACCTTC
CDR3: CASRSPLGANYGYTF
D: NA
V: TRBV27
J: TRBJ1-2
size: few

DNA: TGTGCCAGCAGCCCAGGGACAGCTTATGGCTACACCTTC
CDR3: CASSPGTAYGYTF
D: TRBD1
V: TRBV9
J: TRBJ1-2
size: NA

DNA: TGTGCCAGCAGCTTGGGGGACAAGATTAACTATGGCTACACCTTC
CDR3: CASSLGDKINYGYTF
D: NA
V: TRBV7-2
J: TRBJ1-2
size: once

DNA: TGCGCCAGCAGCCAAGACAATTATCGGAGCTCCTATAATTCACCCCTCCACTTT
CDR3: CASSQDNYRSSYNSPLHF
D: NA
V: TRBV4-3
J: TRBJ1-6
size: NA

DNA: TGTGCCAGCAGCCCCTTACCATTGACCGGGACAGCGAACACCGGGGAGCTGTTTTTT
CDR3: CASSPLPLTGTANTGELFF
D: TRBD1
V: TRBV7-3
J: TRBJ2-2
size: once

DNA: TGTGCCAGCAGTCCCCGACAGGGGTCCTACGAGCAGTACTTC
CDR3: CASSPRQGSYEQYF
D: TRBD1
V: TRBV27
J: TRBJ2-7
size: NA

DNA: TGTGCCAGTAGCCACTATAGGACAGCCAGCTCCTACGAGCAGTACTTC
CDR3: CASSHYRTASSYEQYF
D: NA
V: TRBV19
J: TRBJ2-7
size: NA

DNA: TGTGCCAGTAGTATCGGTGATGCGGGGAGCTATGGCTACACCTTC
CDR3: CASSIGDAGSYGYTF
D: NA
V: TRBV19
J: TRBJ1-2
size: few

DNA: TGTGCCAGCAGCTTAGGGACAGTCGCAACTAATGAAAAACTGTTTTTT
CDR3: CASSLGTVATNEKLFF
D: NA
V: TRBV7-9
J: TRBJ1-4
size: few

DNA: TGCAGCGTCAGGACTCCTAACTCCTACGAGCAGTACTTC
CDR3: CSVRTPNSYEQYF
D: NA
V: TRBV29-1
J: TRBJ2-7
size: NA

DNA: TGCAGCGTTGAGATGACAGGGTCCTACGAGCAGTACTTC
CDR3: CSVEMTGSYEQYF
D: TRBD1
V: TRBV29-1
J: TRBJ2-7
size: NA

DNA: TGTGCCACCACAACAGGGAATCCAGAGACCCAGTACTTC
CDR3: CATTTGNPETQYF
D: NA
V: TRBV2
J: TRBJ2-5
size: few

DNA: TGTGCCAGCAGTTTACCCCGGACTAGCGGGAGATACAATGAGCAGTTCTTC
CDR3: CASSLPRTSGRYNEQFF
D: TRBD2
V: TRBV28
J: TRBJ2-1
size: NA

DNA: TGTGCCAGCTCACCAATGCAGTCGACTAATGAAAAACTGTTTTTT
CDR3: CASSPMQSTNEKLFF
D: NA
V: TRBV18
J: TRBJ1-4
size: NA

DNA: TGTGCCAGCAGCCTAAACCATAGGCGCGGCGGGGACTATGGCTACACCTTC
CDR3: CASSLNHRRGGDYGYTF
D: NA
V: TRBV7-2
J: TRBJ1-2
size: NA

DNA: TGTGCCAGCAGGGGGCCTGGGACAGGGGGGAACGAGCAGTACTTC
CDR3: CASRGPGTGGNEQYF
D: TRBD1
V: TRBV6-4
J: TRBJ2-7
size: NA

DNA: TGTGCCAGCAGCTTGCGGGAGGGGGCTTCGTGGTCACCCCTCCACTTT
CDR3: CASSLREGASWSPLHF
D: TRBD1
V: TRBV5-5
J: TRBJ1-6
size: NA

DNA: TGTGCCAGCAGCGCCGGGACTAGCGGGGGTTGGGAGACCCAGTACTTC
CDR3: CASSAGTSGGWETQYF
D: TRBD2
V: TRBV9
J: TRBJ2-5
size: NA

DNA: TGTGCCAGCAGCGGGGGGGGGCAGGGACAAGAGACCCAGTACTTC
CDR3: CASSGGGQGQETQYF
D: NA
V: TRBV7-9
J: TRBJ2-5
size: NA

DNA: TGTGCCTGGAGTCTAGGAGGGAACACTGAAGCTTTCTTT
CDR3: CAWSLGGNTEAFF
D: NA
V: TRBV30
J: TRBJ1-1
size: NA

DNA: TGTGCCAGCAGCTCCCCGGGACTACCCCTCGTGAATGAGCAGTTCTTC
CDR3: CASSSPGLPLVNEQFF
D: TRBD2
V: TRBV7-2
J: TRBJ2-1
size: NA

DNA: TGTGCCAGTAGACGGGAGTGGGATTCAGATACGCAGTATTTT
CDR3: CASRREWDSDTQYF
D: NA
V: TRBV19
J: TRBJ2-3
size: NA

DNA: TGCAGCGGATCGGCGGGCCTTACCTACGAGCAGTACTTC
CDR3: CSGSAGLTYEQYF
D: NA
V: TRBV29-1
J: TRBJ2-7
size: NA

DNA: TGTGCCTGGAGTACCCAGGGGGCAGGTGAAAAACTGTTTTTT
CDR3: CAWSTQGAGEKLFF
D: TRBD1
V: TRBV30
J: TRBJ1-4
size: NA

DNA: TGTGCCAGCAGCTCGGGACAGGGGAACTATGGCTACACCTTC
CDR3: CASSSGQGNYGYTF
D: TRBD1
V: TRBV7-9
J: TRBJ1-2
size: NA

DNA: TGTGCTAGTGGTTTGGAAACAGGGACGCGGCACTATGGCTACACCTTC
CDR3: CASGLETGTRHYGYTF
D: NA
V: TRBV12-5
J: TRBJ1-2
size: NA

DNA: TGTGCCCGGAAGCGGGGAGAAACCTACAATGAGCAGTTCTTC
CDR3: CARKRGETYNEQFF
D: TRBD2
V: TRBV30
J: TRBJ2-1
size: NA

DNA: TGTGCCTGGAGCCCGGAGTTTAACTATGGCTACACCTTC
CDR3: CAWSPEFNYGYTF
D: NA
V: TRBV30
J: TRBJ1-2
size: few

DNA: TGTGCCAGCAGTGTCTGGGACTATGAGCAGTTCTTC
CDR3: CASSVWDYEQFF
D: NA
V: TRBV2
J: TRBJ2-1
size: few

DNA: TGCGCCAGCAGCACCACTAGCGGGGGGACCTACGAGCAGTACTTC
CDR3: CASSTTSGGTYEQYF
D: TRBD2
V: TRBV5-1
J: TRBJ2-7
size: NA